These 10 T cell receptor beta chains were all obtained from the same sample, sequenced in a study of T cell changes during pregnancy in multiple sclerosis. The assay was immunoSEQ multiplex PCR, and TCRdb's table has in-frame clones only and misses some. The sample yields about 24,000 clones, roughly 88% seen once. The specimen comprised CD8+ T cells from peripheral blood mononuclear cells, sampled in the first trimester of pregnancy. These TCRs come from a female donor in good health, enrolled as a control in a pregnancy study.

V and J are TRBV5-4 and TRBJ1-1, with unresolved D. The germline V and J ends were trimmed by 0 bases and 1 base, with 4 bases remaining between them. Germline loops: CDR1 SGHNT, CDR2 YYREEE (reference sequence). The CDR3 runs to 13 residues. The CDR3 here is CASSLGGNTEAFF. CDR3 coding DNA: TGTGCCAGCAGCTTGGGAGGGAACACTGAAGCTTTCTTT.

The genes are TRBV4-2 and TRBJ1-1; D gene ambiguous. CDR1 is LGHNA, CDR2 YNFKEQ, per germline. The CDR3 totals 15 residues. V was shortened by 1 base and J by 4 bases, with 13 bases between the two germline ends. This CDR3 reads CASSQVWGDGTEAFF. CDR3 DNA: TGTGCCAGCAGCCAAGTTTGGGGAGATGGCACTGAAGCTTTCTTT.

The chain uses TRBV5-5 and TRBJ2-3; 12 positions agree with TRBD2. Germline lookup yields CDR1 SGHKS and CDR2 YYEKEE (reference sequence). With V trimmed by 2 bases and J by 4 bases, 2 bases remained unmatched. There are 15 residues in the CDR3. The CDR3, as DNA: TGTGCCAGCAGCTTACTAGCGGGGGGATCAGATACGCAGTATTTT. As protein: CASSLLAGGSDTQYF.

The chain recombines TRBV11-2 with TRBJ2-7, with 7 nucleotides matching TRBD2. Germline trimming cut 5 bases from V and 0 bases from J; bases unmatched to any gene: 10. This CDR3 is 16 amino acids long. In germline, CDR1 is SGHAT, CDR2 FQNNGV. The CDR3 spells CASSPFAGVSSYEQYF. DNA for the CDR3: TGTGCCAGCAGCCCTTTCGCGGGGGTGAGCTCCTACGAGCAGTACTTC.

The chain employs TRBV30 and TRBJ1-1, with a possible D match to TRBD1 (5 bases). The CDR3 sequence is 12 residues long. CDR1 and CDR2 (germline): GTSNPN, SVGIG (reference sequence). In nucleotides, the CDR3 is TGTGGCGGCGGTCCGGGGGACACTGAAGCTTTCTTT. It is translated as CGGGPGDTEAFF.

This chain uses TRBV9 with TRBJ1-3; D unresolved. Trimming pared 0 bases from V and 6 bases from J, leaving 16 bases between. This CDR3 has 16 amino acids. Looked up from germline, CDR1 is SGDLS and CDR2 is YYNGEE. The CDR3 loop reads CASSVVKAQRENTIYF. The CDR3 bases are TGTGCCAGCAGCGTAGTAAAGGCTCAGAGGGAAAACACCATATATTTT.

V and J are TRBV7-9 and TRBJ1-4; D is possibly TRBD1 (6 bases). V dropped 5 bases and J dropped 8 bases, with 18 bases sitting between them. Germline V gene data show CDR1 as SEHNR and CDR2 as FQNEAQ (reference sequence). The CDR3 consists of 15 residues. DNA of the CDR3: TGTGCCAGCAGCCCCTTACAGGGAGATGGCGAAAAACTGTTTTTT. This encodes CASSPLQGDGEKLFF.

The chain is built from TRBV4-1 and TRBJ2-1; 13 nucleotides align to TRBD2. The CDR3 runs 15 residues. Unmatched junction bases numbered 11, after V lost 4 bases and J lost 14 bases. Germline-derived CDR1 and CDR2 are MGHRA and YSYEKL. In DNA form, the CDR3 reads TGCGCCAGCAGCCTCACTAGCGGGGGGGCTCGTGGGGAGTTCTTC. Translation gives CASSLTSGGARGEFF.

This CDR3 is CAISEDTDNEKLFF. The CDR3 bases are TGTGCCATCAGTGAAGACACTGATAATGAAAAACTGTTTTTT. The V and J genes are TRBV10-3 and TRBJ1-4; no reliable D call. Trimming shortened V by 3 bases and J by 4 bases, and 9 bases separated the two germline ends. Germline CDR1 ENHRY, CDR2 SYGVKD. There are 14 residues in the CDR3.

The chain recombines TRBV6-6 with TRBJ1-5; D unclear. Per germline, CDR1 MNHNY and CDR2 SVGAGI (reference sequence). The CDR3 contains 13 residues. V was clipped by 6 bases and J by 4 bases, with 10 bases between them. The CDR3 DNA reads TGTGCCAGCAGGGCGGGTTTTAATCAGCCCCAGCATTTT. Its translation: CASRAGFNQPQHF.